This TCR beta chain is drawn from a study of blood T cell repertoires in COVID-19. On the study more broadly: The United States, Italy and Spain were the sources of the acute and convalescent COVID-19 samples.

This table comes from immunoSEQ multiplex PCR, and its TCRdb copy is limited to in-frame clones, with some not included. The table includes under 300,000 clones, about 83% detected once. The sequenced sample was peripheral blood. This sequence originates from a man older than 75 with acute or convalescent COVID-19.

The CDR3 DNA follows: TGTGCAGTAGGAGGGCGGTTTAGAGAGACCCAGTACTTC. Protein sequence: CAVGGRFRETQYF. This chain joins TRBV24-1 and TRBJ2-5; possible D gene TRBD2, 6 bases. Germline CDR1 and CDR2: KGHDR and SFDVKD. The CDR3 runs to 13 residues.